Given below is one T cell receptor beta chain in context. The entry originates in a study of blood T cell repertoires in COVID-19. This CDR3 has 14 amino acids. V gave up 7 bases and J gave up 3 bases; unmatched junction bases: 11. In germline, CDR1 is SQVTM, CDR2 ANQGSEA. Method: immunoSEQ multiplex PCR; TCRdb's copy keeps in-frame clones and lacks some. The table records about 25,000 clones, 70% to 85% of them present only once. Sequences were obtained from peripheral blood. The chain combines TRBV29-1 with TRBJ1-1, with TRBD1 matching over 7 bases. The TCR comes from a man older than 75 with active or convalescent COVID-19. CDR3 nucleotides: TGCAGCGCTTGCCAGGGGGTTAGGGACACTGAAGCTTTCTTT. It specifies CSACQGVRDTEAFF.